The present T cell receptor beta chain was sequenced within a study of OX40 agonist ivuxolimab in advanced cancers. There are 15 residues in the CDR3. CDR1 is MNHNY, CDR2 SVGAGI, per germline (reference sequence). V lost 4 bases, J lost 5 bases, and 10 bases stayed unmatched. The protocol was immunoSEQ multiplex PCR, while the TCRdb copy is restricted to in-frame clones and leaves out a portion. The sample shows over 70,000 clones, over 80% of them seen only once. The sequencing here drew on CD4+ or CD8+ T cells sorted from blood, taken in a trial of the OX40 agonist ivuxolimab. This sequence joins TRBV6-6 and TRBJ2-7, with TRBD1 matching 8 bases. This sequence was found in an adult with an advanced solid tumor such as melanoma, head and neck, liver or kidney cancer. DNA for the CDR3: TGTGCCAGCAGTTTTATTGGACAGGGAGAAGACGAGCAGTACTTC. This sequence encodes CASSFIGQGEDEQYF.